The 29 T cell receptor beta chains below come from one sample, sequenced in a study of breast tumors, draining lymph nodes, adjacent tissues. Axillary draining lymph nodes of breast cancer patients supplied the node samples. TCRdb re-derived calls from the multiplex PCR reads in MiXCR, one entry per CDR3 protein. The data contain 200,000 to 250,000 distinct CDR3 sequences, about 30% of them singletons. Sequencing used axillary lymph node tissue. These receptor sequences come from a female donor with breast cancer. Some clones in this sample may be carry-over from other donors' samples.

The table lists this clonotype with many counts. The chain has TRBV5-1 and TRBJ1-4; D remains unclear. Trimming pared 4 bases from V and 0 bases from J, leaving 10 bases between. Germline V CDR1 and CDR2: SGHRS, YFSETQ. CDR3 length: 15 amino acids. In DNA form, the CDR3 reads TGCGCCAGCAGCACCAGGACCGCAACTAATGAAAAACTGTTTTTT. Amino acid sequence: CASSTRTATNEKLFF.

The CDR3 sequence: CASSRQGGAGELFF. The CDR3 DNA follows: TGCGCCAGCAGTCGACAGGGAGGCGCCGGGGAGCTGTTTTTT. The chain links TRBV5-1 to TRBJ2-2, with TRBD1 as a possible D gene (7 bases). From germline, CDR1 is SGHRS and CDR2 YFSETQ. Trimming took off 5 bases at V and 6 bases at J, with 14 bases between the two ends. The CDR3 has 14 amino acids.

This clonotype came up many times. The V and J genes are TRBV7-2 and TRBJ2-5; D possibly corresponds to TRBD1 (6 bases). The germline gives CDR1 SGHTA, CDR2 FQGNSA. CDR3 length equals 15 residues. V dropped 3 bases and J dropped 7 bases, with 18 bases sitting between them. The CDR3 DNA reads TGTGCCAGCAGCTTTCCTACAGGGAGTATTGCGACCCAGTACTTC. Translating it yields CASSFPTGSIATQYF.

This clonotype was found many times. The gene calls are TRBV3-1 and TRBJ2-3; D may correspond to TRBD1 or TRBD2 (5 bases each). The CDR3 is made up of 16 amino acids. Germline assignment: CDR1 LGHDT and CDR2 YNNKEL (reference sequence). V dropped 4 bases and J dropped 7 bases, with 21 bases sitting between them. The CDR3 DNA follows: TGTGCCAGCAGCCCAACCGGGACCGAGAAATCCAATACGCAGTATTTT. It codes for CASSPTGTEKSNTQYF.

This clonotype was counted at least ten times. V gene TRBV19 combines with J gene TRBJ2-1; 10 bases are shared with TRBD1. V gave up 5 bases and J gave up 8 bases; unmatched junction bases: 9. The CDR3 spans 15 residues. The germline CDR1 and CDR2 sequences are LNHDA and SQIVND (reference sequence). The CDR3 protein is CASSPDRGVSDEQFF. CDR3 DNA: TGTGCCAGTAGTCCGGACAGGGGGGTTTCGGATGAGCAGTTCTTC.

This clonotype was counted many times. The chain joins TRBV9 to TRBJ2-2; D is unresolved. CDR3 size: 14 residues. Germline CDR1 SGDLS, CDR2 YYNGEE. The V and J ends lost 0 bases and 0 bases respectively, with 3 bases between them. The CDR3 is CASSVDPNTGELFF. CDR3 nucleotide sequence: TGTGCCAGCAGCGTAGACCCGAACACCGGGGAGCTGTTTTTT.

The rearrangement links TRBV29-1 to TRBJ2-3, with D possibly TRBD2 on 7 matching bases. Germline V gene lookup returns CDR1 SQVTM and CDR2 ANQGSEA. The CDR3 is 13 amino acids. V was shortened by 4 bases and J by 2 bases, with 10 bases between the two germline ends. CDR3 region: CSVGGGYTDTQYF. CDR3 sequence (DNA): TGCAGCGTTGGGGGGGGCTACACAGATACGCAGTATTTT.

This clonotype was recorded at least ten times. The rearrangement uses TRBV5-1 and TRBJ1-2; D may be TRBD1 (5 bases). This CDR3 has 13 residues. The germline CDR1 and CDR2 sequences are SGHRS and YFSETQ. Trimming took off 0 bases at V and 4 bases at J, with 7 bases between the two ends. CDR3 coding DNA: TGCGCCAGCAGCTTGGGGGACTCCTATGGCTACACCTTC. Its protein is CASSLGDSYGYTF.

Of note for this clonotype: This sequence may be a read error, since a much larger clone differs from it by one base. This chain joins TRBV20-1 and TRBJ2-7, with D perhaps given as TRBD1 or TRBD2 (5 bases each). V was trimmed by 3 bases and J by 6 bases, leaving 18 bases between them. The germline gives CDR1 DFQATT, CDR2 SNEGSKA (reference sequence). The CDR3 has 14 amino acids. The CDR3 nucleotides read TGCAGTGCTAGGCAGTTACTAGGGACCTCCGAGCAGTACTTC. Translating gives CSARQLLGTSEQYF.

This clonotype was seen more than once but under ten times. A much bigger clone sits one base away, suggesting this may be a read error. The chain combines TRBV20-1 with TRBJ2-7, with D unclear. The germline CDR1 and CDR2 sequences are DFQATT and SNEGSKA (reference sequence). The CDR3 runs to 13 residues. The CDR3 DNA follows: TGCAGTGTTCCCGAGACACCAACCTACGCGCAGTACTTC. It is translated as CSVPETPTYAQYF.

This clonotype was counted a few times. This could be a read error, since a much larger clone is one nucleotide away. The J gene is TRBJ2-2, the V gene TRBV7-8; 12 bases are shared with TRBD2. This CDR3 is 19 amino acids long. The V gene end was trimmed by 6 bases and the J gene end by 6 bases; junction bases not matched to a gene: 17. Germline CDR1 reads SGHVS; CDR2 reads FQNEAQ. The CDR3 DNA reads TGTGCCAGCAGACCGCCACTATCTAGCGGGAGGGCCTTTCCCGGGGAGCTGTTTTTT. It encodes CASRPPLSSGRAFPGELFF.

V usage is TRBV7-2 and J usage is TRBJ1-6; no clear D gene. The CDR3 sequence is 17 residues long. The V gene's germline CDR1 is SGHTA and CDR2 FQGNSA. The V and J ends lost 5 bases and 9 bases respectively, with 23 bases between them. The CDR3 DNA is TGTGCCAGCAGCAAACGGACTACGACACGGGGATTTTCACCCCTCCACTTT. It yields the protein CASSKRTTTRGFSPLHF.

This clonotype was detected many times. The CDR3 here is CASSRGGSSEKLFF. The CDR3 region has the DNA TGTGCCAGCAGCAGGGGAGGGTCGAGTGAAAAACTGTTTTTT. V and J are TRBV7-2 and TRBJ1-4; D is possibly TRBD1 (5 bases). This CDR3 region has 14 residues. Per the germline V gene, CDR1 is SGHTA and CDR2 is FQGNSA. Trimming shortened V by 5 bases and J by 7 bases, and 14 bases separated the two germline ends. The entire variable domain, with the rest obtained from reference TRBV7-2 and TRBJ1-4, is as follows: GAGVSQSPSNKVTEKGKDVELRCDPISGHTALYWYRQSLGQGLEFLIYFQGNSAPDKSGLPSDRFSAERTGGSVSTLTIQRTQQEDSAVYLCASSRGGSSEKLFFGSGTQLSVL.

The chain has TRBV20-1 and TRBJ1-6; D possibly corresponds to TRBD1 (6 bases). Germline values: CDR1 DFQATT, CDR2 SNEGSKA (reference sequence). The CDR3 spans 15 residues. V was clipped by 2 bases and J by 13 bases, with 21 bases between them. As DNA, the CDR3 is TGCAGTGCTAGACCCCCCATGGCGGGGGCATCGCCCCTCCACTTT. It specifies CSARPPMAGASPLHF.

This clonotype was detected ten times or more. This rearrangement joins TRBV12-3 or TRBV12-4 to TRBJ2-3; 14 positions match TRBD2. The V segment lost 6 bases and the J segment 4 bases; nucleotides outside the gene matches: 6. This CDR3 contains 16 residues. The DNA for the CDR3 is TGTGCCAGCAGCCTGACTAGCGGGAGGGGACCAGATACGCAGTATTTT. Translation gives CASSLTSGRGPDTQYF.

This clonotype was observed a handful of times. This chain's CDR3 is CASSPSGIRSGELFF. The CDR3 DNA reads as TGTGCCAGCAGTCCTAGCGGGATACGTAGCGGGGAGCTGTTTTTT. V usage is TRBV6-2 or TRBV6-3 and J usage is TRBJ2-2; 9 bases line up with TRBD2. Germline V gene sequence: CDR1 MNHEY, CDR2 SVGEGT. Trimming removed 5 bases from V and 7 bases from J; junction bases left unmatched: 8. CDR3 length: 15 residues.

This clonotype was seen repeatedly, ten times or more. The gene calls are TRBV20-1 and TRBJ2-6; 12 bases match TRBD2. With 3 bases clipped from V and 3 bases from J, the junction kept 9 bases outside the gene matches. The CDR3 runs 18 residues. Looked up from germline, CDR1 is DFQATT and CDR2 is SNEGSKA (reference sequence). CDR3 bases: TGCAGTGCTAGGAGACTAGCGGGAGACCCAGGTGGGGCCAACGTCCTGACTTTC. This encodes CSARRLAGDPGGANVLTF.

About this clonotype itself: This may stem from a read error, because a much larger clone lies one nucleotide away. Here the CDR3 omits its conserved ending phenylalanine or tryptophan, so a read error is the likely source. The chain is built from TRBV7-9 and TRBJ2-1, with 9 bases aligning to TRBD2. This CDR3 spans 14 amino acids. V lost 5 bases to trimming and J lost 8 bases; unmatched junction nucleotides: 7. CDR1 and CDR2 from the germline V gene are SEHNR and FQNEAQ (reference sequence). The CDR3 region has the DNA TGTGCCAGCAGCCAAATAGCGGGAGTCTATGAGCAGTTCCTC. This encodes CASSQIAGVYEQFL.

Comments on this clonotype: Because it lacks the conserved phenylalanine or tryptophan at the end, this CDR3 is likely a read error. The chain is built from TRBV2 and TRBJ2-3; possibly TRBD2 for D (6 bases). The V gene's germline CDR1 is SNHLY and CDR2 FYNNEI. The CDR3 has 14 residues. V lost 6 bases to trimming and J lost 0 bases, with 10 bases between them. The CDR3 nucleotides are TGTGCCAGCAGGGCCGGGACTAGCACAGATACGCAGTATCTT. Its translation is CASRAGTSTDTQYL.

The sample holds many counts of this clonotype. The chain employs TRBV29-1 and TRBJ1-2, with D perhaps TRBD1 (6 bases). Trimming cost V 1 base and J 9 bases, with 12 bases left between them. The germline gives CDR1 SQVTM, CDR2 ANQGSEA. The CDR3 length is 12 residues. DNA of the CDR3: TGCAGCGTTGAAGGGGGGCAGGGGAGCTACACCTTC. This encodes CSVEGGQGSYTF.

This clonotype occurred once. The J gene is TRBJ2-3, the V gene TRBV29-1, with 13 bases aligning to TRBD2. This CDR3 comprises 16 residues. The J segment lost 1 base and the V segment lost 7 bases, leaving 8 bases of the junction unmatched. Germline V lookup: CDR1 SQVTM, CDR2 ANQGSEA. Written as DNA, the CDR3 is TGCAGCGGACGACTAGCGGGAGGTGGGGGCACAGATACGCAGTATTTT. Protein: CSGRLAGGGGTDTQYF.

This clonotype was seen at least ten times. The chain has TRBV2 and TRBJ1-1; D gene uncertain. Germline values: CDR1 SNHLY, CDR2 FYNNEI. CDR3 length: 13 amino acids. The germline V and J ends were trimmed by 4 bases and 1 base, with 7 bases remaining between them. The CDR3 loop is CASSGERNTEAFF. The CDR3 nucleotides are TGTGCCAGCAGTGGGGAGAGGAACACTGAAGCTTTCTTT.

At least ten counts were recorded for this clonotype. V and J are TRBV9 and TRBJ2-1; 9 positions match TRBD2. Germline CDR1 reads SGDLS; CDR2 reads YYNGEE. After removal of 4 bases from V and 8 bases from J, the junction contained 7 bases not matched to a gene. CDR3 size: 14 residues. The CDR3 DNA follows: TGTGCCAGCAGCCTACAAGGGACTAGCCATGAGCAGTTCTTC. Translating gives CASSLQGTSHEQFF.

This clonotype was seen many times. The rearrangement uses TRBV4-3 and TRBJ2-7, with D possibly TRBD1 on 6 matching bases. Germline V gives CDR1 LGHNA, CDR2 YSLEER. This CDR3 has 14 residues. Trimming stripped 1 base from V and 6 bases from J, with 13 bases between. The CDR3 is CASSQAQGWGEQYF. CDR3 coding DNA: TGCGCCAGCAGCCAAGCGCAGGGGTGGGGCGAGCAGTACTTC.

Comment on this clonotype: A clone one base away is much larger, so this may be a read error. The chain recombines TRBV7-2 with TRBJ2-3; perhaps TRBD2 as D (7 bases). CDR1 and CDR2 (germline): SGHTA, FQGNSA. The CDR3 consists of 17 residues. DNA for the CDR3: TGTGCCAGCAGCTTAGCTTCGATTAGGCGGGGGCGAGATCCGCAGTATTTT. Encoded protein: CASSLASIRRGRDPQYF.

The gene calls are TRBV20-1 and TRBJ2-3; perhaps TRBD1 as D (6 bases). Germline CDR1 and CDR2: DFQATT and SNEGSKA (reference sequence). The CDR3 sequence is 16 residues long. Trimming took off 0 bases at V and 2 bases at J, with 15 bases between the two ends. The CDR3 nucleotides read TGCAGTGCTAGAGATGCCGGGACACCACTCACAGATACGCAGTATTTT. Protein: CSARDAGTPLTDTQYF.

At least ten counts were recorded for this clonotype. The CDR3 spells CSARRDRGLFEQYF. The DNA of the CDR3 is TGCAGTGCTAGAAGGGACAGGGGATTATTCGAGCAGTACTTC. This chain links TRBV20-1 with TRBJ2-7; 10 bases are a match to TRBD1. The germline CDR1 and CDR2 sequences are DFQATT and SNEGSKA (reference sequence). The J segment lost 6 bases and the V segment lost 2 bases, leaving 7 bases of the junction unmatched. CDR3 length: 14 residues.

The V gene is TRBV29-1, the J gene TRBJ2-7, with 11 bases fitting TRBD2. Germline loops: CDR1 SQVTM, CDR2 ANQGSEA. Germline trimming cut 7 bases from V and 4 bases from J; bases unmatched to any gene: 9. The CDR3 consists of 14 residues. CDR3: CSAQTSGRKYEQYF. As DNA, the CDR3 is TGCAGCGCCCAAACTAGCGGGAGAAAGTACGAGCAGTACTTC.

This clonotype was counted a single time. The gene calls are TRBV2 and TRBJ1-3, with 8 bases identical to TRBD1. Germline trimming cut 10 bases from V and 1 base from J; bases unmatched to any gene: 15. Per the germline V gene, CDR1 is SNHLY and CDR2 is FYNNEI. The CDR3 has 17 amino acids. DNA of the CDR3: TGTGCCATCCAGGGGGCCCACGGGACTGTTTCTGGAAACACCATATATTTT. As protein: CAIQGAHGTVSGNTIYF.